The 21 T cell receptor beta chains listed next were all sequenced from one sample in a study of cytomegalovirus exposure and HLA in healthy donors. The PCR used 60 Vbeta and 13 Jbeta primers. Sequenced by immunoSEQ multiplex PCR; TCRdb stores in-frame clones only, minus some. This sample's table has fewer than 100,000 clones. The source material was PBMCs. The receptors derive from a man aged 45-60 years in good health and CMV-seronegative.

The V and J genes are TRBV2 and TRBJ1-1; 7 bases line up with TRBD1. V was clipped by 6 bases and J by 4 bases; unmatched bases: 2. CDR3 length equals 12 residues. Germline V gene sequence: CDR1 SNHLY, CDR2 FYNNEI. For the CDR3, the DNA is TGTGCCAGCAGCGCAGGGGGCACTGAAGCTTTCTTT. It codes for CASSAGGTEAFF.

This chain connects TRBV25-1 to TRBJ2-1; 7 bases are a match to TRBD1. This CDR3 has 13 residues. J was trimmed by 3 bases and V by 6 bases; bases with no gene match: 2. From germline, CDR1 is MGHDK and CDR2 SYGVNS. The CDR3 loop reads CASRQGFYNEQFF. The CDR3 nucleotides are TGTGCCAGCAGACAGGGGTTCTACAATGAGCAGTTCTTC.

V is TRBV30 and J is TRBJ2-5, with 7 bases lining up with TRBD2. The CDR3 loop spans 15 amino acids. Germline loops: CDR1 GTSNPN, CDR2 SVGIG (reference sequence). The ends lost 4 bases at V and 2 bases at J; junction bases unmatched: 10. CDR3 DNA: TGTGCCTGGATTCCTAACCCGGGGGGACAAGAGACCCAGTACTTC. This gives the protein CAWIPNPGGQETQYF.

This chain uses TRBV9 with TRBJ2-6; D unclear. The germline gives CDR1 SGDLS, CDR2 YYNGEE. This CDR3 is 17 amino acids long. The V end was cut by 5 bases, the J end by 0 bases, with 15 bases between. The CDR3 DNA sequence: TGTGCCAGCAGTAAGTCAACTCCTTCCTCTGGGGCCAACGTCCTGACTTTC. This codes for CASSKSTPSSGANVLTF.

The rearrangement joins TRBV7-3 to TRBJ2-7, with D possibly TRBD1 on 8 matching bases. Between the trimmed V and J ends, which lost 5 bases and 3 bases, there was a span of 17 bases. Germline CDR1 reads SGHTA; CDR2 reads FQGTGA. CDR3 size: 15 residues. The CDR3 DNA sequence: TGTGCCAGCAGCCGGGGAGGGACAGGCGGCTACGAGCAGTACTTC. Its protein is CASSRGGTGGYEQYF.

The rearrangement links TRBV7-8 to TRBJ1-2, with a tentative D call TRBD1 (5 bases). The length of the CDR3 is 15 residues. Germline CDR1 and CDR2: SGHVS and FQNEAQ. V was cut by 0 bases and J by 4 bases, with 12 bases left in between. The CDR3 DNA sequence: TGTGCCAGCAGCTTAGCATACAGGAATCCCTATGGCTACACCTTC. This translates into CASSLAYRNPYGYTF.

The chain is built from TRBV9 and TRBJ1-2, with 7 bases matching TRBD1. Losses at the gene ends were 0 bases for V and 10 bases for J; bases not matched to a gene: 9. The CDR3 covers 14 residues. Germline V lookup: CDR1 SGDLS, CDR2 YYNGEE. The CDR3 is CASSVETGEVSYTF. DNA for the CDR3: TGTGCCAGCAGCGTAGAAACAGGGGAGGTTTCCTACACCTTC.

The V call is TRBV18, the J call TRBJ1-4; possibly TRBD1 for D (5 bases). From germline, CDR1 is KGHSH and CDR2 LQKENI. This CDR3 is built from 14 residues. The V end lost 3 bases, the J end lost 0 bases, and 5 bases lay between the germline ends. The CDR3 protein is CASSPTATNEKLFF. The DNA of the CDR3 is TGTGCCAGCTCACCGACAGCAACTAATGAAAAACTGTTTTTT.

The chain carries TRBV5-4 and TRBJ1-1; 8 bases map to TRBD1. Germline V CDR1 and CDR2: SGHNT, YYREEE (reference sequence). Trimming took 4 bases from V and 5 from J; bases not matched to a gene: 7. CDR3 size: 14 residues. The CDR3 DNA reads as TGTGCCAGCAGCCTTGGACAGGGTAAGACTGAAGCTTTCTTT. Translation gives CASSLGQGKTEAFF.

The V call is TRBV28, the J call TRBJ2-7; D call uncertain. This CDR3 is 13 amino acids long. Germline-derived CDR1 and CDR2 are MDHEN and SYDVKM. V shed 2 bases and J shed 2 bases, with 7 bases lying between them. CDR3 region: CASSLESAYEQYF. CDR3 nucleotide sequence: TGTGCCAGCAGTTTAGAAAGCGCCTACGAGCAGTACTTC.

V gene TRBV5-1 combines with J gene TRBJ2-7, with 7 nucleotides matching TRBD1. The CDR3 consists of 15 residues. Unmatched junction bases numbered 6, after V lost 1 base and J lost 2 bases. Germline loops: CDR1 SGHRS, CDR2 YFSETQ. The chain's CDR3 is CASSLILDRTYEQYF. In nucleotides, the CDR3 is TGCGCCAGCAGCTTGATTTTGGACAGGACCTACGAGCAGTACTTC.

This chain joins TRBV7-3 and TRBJ1-2, with D tentatively TRBD1 (5 bases). V was trimmed by 2 bases and J by 4 bases, leaving 8 bases between them. There are 13 residues in the CDR3. Looked up from germline, CDR1 is SGHTA and CDR2 is FQGTGA. Here the CDR3 DNA reads TGTGCCAGCAGCTTATCGGGGGGCTATGGCTACACCTTC. Its protein product is CASSLSGGYGYTF.

The V gene is TRBV9, the J gene TRBJ2-7; D is ambiguous. Germline values: CDR1 SGDLS, CDR2 YYNGEE. The CDR3 length is 11 residues. V gave up 4 bases and J gave up 4 bases, with 6 bases separating them. Written as DNA, the CDR3 is TGTGCCAGCAGCCGAGAATACGAGCAGTACTTC. It yields the protein CASSREYEQYF. The entire variable domain, with the rest obtained from reference TRBV9 and TRBJ2-7, is as follows: DSGVTQTPKHLITATGQRVTLRCSPRSGDLSVYWYQQSLDQGLQFLIQYYNGEERAKGNILERFSAQQFPDLHSELNLSSLELGDSALYFCASSREYEQYFGPGTRLTVT.

J is TRBJ1-2 and V is TRBV9, with D maybe TRBD1 (6 bases). This CDR3 has 16 residues. V was shortened by 0 bases and J by 2 bases, with 14 bases between the two germline ends. Germline assignment: CDR1 SGDLS and CDR2 YYNGEE. Written as DNA, the CDR3 is TGTGCCAGCAGCGTAGGGCCTGGACAGCTGAACTATGGCTACACCTTC. This gives the protein CASSVGPGQLNYGYTF.

The chain joins TRBV28 to TRBJ2-5; D call uncertain. The CDR3 contains 12 residues. Germline-derived CDR1 and CDR2 are MDHEN and SYDVKM. Trimming took 4 bases from V and 3 from J, leaving 6 bases between them. Here the CDR3 DNA reads TGTGCCAGCAGTTCGGTAAAAGAGACCCAGTACTTC. Amino acids: CASSSVKETQYF.

The V gene is TRBV9, the J gene TRBJ2-3; 7 positions match TRBD1. The germline CDR1 and CDR2 sequences are SGDLS and YYNGEE. The V gene end was trimmed by 4 bases and the J gene end by 8 bases; junction bases not matched to a gene: 16. The CDR3 is 16 amino acids. The CDR3 reads CASSTSVGQMQATQYF. CDR3 nucleotide sequence: TGTGCCAGCAGCACCTCCGTGGGACAGATGCAGGCTACGCAGTATTTT.

In regard to this clone: Different DNA sequences within this sample yield the same CDR3. This chain joins TRBV6-5 and TRBJ2-7; possibly TRBD2 for D (6 bases). This CDR3 region has 13 residues. Trimming left V 6 bases short and J 3 bases short, with 12 bases between. Germline V gene data show CDR1 as MNHEY and CDR2 as SVGAGI. The CDR3, as DNA: TGTGCCAGCAGGACGGCCGGGGGCTACGAGCAGTACTTC. It is translated as CASRTAGGYEQYF.

The V gene is TRBV5-8, the J gene TRBJ2-2, with D perhaps TRBD2 (5 bases). Germline lookup yields CDR1 SGHTS and CDR2 YDEGEE. The CDR3 consists of 14 residues. The V end lost 0 bases, the J end lost 4 bases, and 7 bases lay between the germline ends. The CDR3 sequence is CASSLAGSTGELFF. DNA for the CDR3: TGTGCCAGCAGCTTGGCGGGGTCCACCGGGGAGCTGTTTTTT.

The gene calls are TRBV2 and TRBJ1-2; tentative D call: TRBD1 (6 bases). Germline CDR1 and CDR2: SNHLY and FYNNEI. The CDR3 covers 15 residues. V was clipped by 7 bases and J by 8 bases, with 23 bases between them. The CDR3 DNA follows: TGTGCCAGCAAGATGGGGACACCCGTGAAGAGCGGCTACACCTTC. Its translation is CASKMGTPVKSGYTF.

The chain links TRBV14 to TRBJ1-1; 7 nucleotides agree with TRBD1. CDR3 length: 14 residues. CDR1 is SGHDN and CDR2 is FVKESK in the germline V gene. V shed 5 bases, J shed 5 bases, and the junction held 8 bases outside the gene matches. DNA for the CDR3: TGTGCCAGCAGCTTCCAGGGGGGATGGACTGAAGCTTTCTTT. The encoded protein is CASSFQGGWTEAFF.

DNA of the CDR3: TGCGCCAGCAGCCTCGCCGGGACAGGGGCCGAGCAGTACTTC. Amino acid sequence: CASSLAGTGAEQYF. The chain employs TRBV4-1 and TRBJ2-7; 10 bases line up with TRBD1. The V gene's germline CDR1 is MGHRA and CDR2 YSYEKL. J lost 6 bases, V lost 4 bases, and 6 bases had no gene match. This CDR3 is built from 14 residues.